This T cell receptor (beta chain) was captured by sequencing in a study of blood T cell repertoires in COVID-19. Study background: The United States, Italy and Spain provided the acute and convalescent COVID-19 samples.

Sequenced by immunoSEQ multiplex PCR; TCRdb stores in-frame clones only, minus some. Here the sample spans 250,000 to 400,000 clones, 70% to 90% being singletons. This clone occurred a few times. The CDR3 totals 15 residues. V gave up 3 bases and J gave up 7 bases, with 15 bases separating them. Germline assignment: CDR1 MNHEY and CDR2 SMNVEV (reference sequence). The genes are TRBV27 and TRBJ1-4; no firm D call. Sequencing used peripheral blood. The clonotype comes from a woman between 25 and 40 years old with COVID-19, enrolled during active disease. The CDR3 loop reads CASSFISGFGEKLFF. CDR3 nucleotides: TGTGCCAGCAGTTTTATTTCGGGTTTCGGTGAAAAACTGTTTTTT.